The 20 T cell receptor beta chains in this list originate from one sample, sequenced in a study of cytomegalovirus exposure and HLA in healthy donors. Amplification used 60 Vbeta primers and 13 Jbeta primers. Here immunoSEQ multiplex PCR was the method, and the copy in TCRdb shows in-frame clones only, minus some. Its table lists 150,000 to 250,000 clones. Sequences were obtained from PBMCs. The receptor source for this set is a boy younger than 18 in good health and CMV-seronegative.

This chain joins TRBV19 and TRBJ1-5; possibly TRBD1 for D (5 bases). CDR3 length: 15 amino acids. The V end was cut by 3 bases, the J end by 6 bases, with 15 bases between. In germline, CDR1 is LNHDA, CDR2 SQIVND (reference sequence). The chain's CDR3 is CASSISLRGSQPQHF. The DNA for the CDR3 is TGTGCCAGTAGTATCTCTCTGCGGGGGAGTCAGCCCCAGCATTTT.

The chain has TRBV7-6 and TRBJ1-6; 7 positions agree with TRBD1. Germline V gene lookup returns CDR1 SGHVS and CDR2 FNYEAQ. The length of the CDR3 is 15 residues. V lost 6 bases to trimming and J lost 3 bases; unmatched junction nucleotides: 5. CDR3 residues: CASRDGTDYNSPLHF. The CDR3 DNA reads TGTGCCAGCAGGGACGGGACAGACTATAATTCACCCCTCCACTTT. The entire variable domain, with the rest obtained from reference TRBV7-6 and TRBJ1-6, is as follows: GAGVSQSPRYKVTKRGQDVALRCDPISGHVSLYWYRQALGQGPEFLTYFNYEAQQDKSGLPNDRFSAERPEGSISTLTIQRTEQRDSAMYRCASRDGTDYNSPLHFGNGTRLTVT.

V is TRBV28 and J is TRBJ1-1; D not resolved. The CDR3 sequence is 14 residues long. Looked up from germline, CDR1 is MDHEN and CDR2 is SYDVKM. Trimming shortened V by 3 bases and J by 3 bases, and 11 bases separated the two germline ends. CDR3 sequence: CASSFDGVDTEAFF. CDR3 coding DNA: TGTGCCAGCAGTTTTGACGGAGTCGACACTGAAGCTTTCTTT.

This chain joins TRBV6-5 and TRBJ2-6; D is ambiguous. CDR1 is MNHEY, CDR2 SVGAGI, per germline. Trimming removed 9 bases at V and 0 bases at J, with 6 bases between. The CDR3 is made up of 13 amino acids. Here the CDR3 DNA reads TGTGCCAGTAGAAGCTCTGGGGCCAACGTCCTGACTTTC. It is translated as CASRSSGANVLTF.

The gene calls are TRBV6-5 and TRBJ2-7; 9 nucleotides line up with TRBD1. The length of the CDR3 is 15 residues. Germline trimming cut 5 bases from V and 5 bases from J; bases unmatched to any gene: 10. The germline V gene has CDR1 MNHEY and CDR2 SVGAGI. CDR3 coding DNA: TGTGCCAGCAGTCAACCGGGACAGGGAAAACACGAGCAGTACTTC. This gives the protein CASSQPGQGKHEQYF.

CDR3 sequence reads: CASANWAPEAFF. CDR3 nucleotides: TGTGCCAGCGCAAATTGGGCCCCTGAAGCTTTCTTT. The gene calls are TRBV7-2 and TRBJ1-1; D ambiguous. The CDR3 is 12 residues long. Germline values: CDR1 SGHTA, CDR2 FQGNSA. Deletions cut 8 bases from V and 6 bases from J, with 13 bases between.

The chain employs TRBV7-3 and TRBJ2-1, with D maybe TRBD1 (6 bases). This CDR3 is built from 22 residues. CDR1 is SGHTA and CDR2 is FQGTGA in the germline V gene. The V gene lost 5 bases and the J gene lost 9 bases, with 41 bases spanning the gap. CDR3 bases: TGTGCCAGCAGCCCGGATGGGGCTCTATGCGTATATATGGGGCAACAGGGAAGTGAGCAGTTCTTC. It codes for CASSPDGALCVYMGQQGSEQFF.

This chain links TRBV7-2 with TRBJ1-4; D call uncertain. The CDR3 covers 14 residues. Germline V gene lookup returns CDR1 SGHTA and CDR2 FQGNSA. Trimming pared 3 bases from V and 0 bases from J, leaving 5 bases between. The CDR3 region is CASSFQSTNEKLFF. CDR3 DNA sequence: TGTGCCAGCAGCTTCCAGTCAACTAATGAAAAACTGTTTTTT.

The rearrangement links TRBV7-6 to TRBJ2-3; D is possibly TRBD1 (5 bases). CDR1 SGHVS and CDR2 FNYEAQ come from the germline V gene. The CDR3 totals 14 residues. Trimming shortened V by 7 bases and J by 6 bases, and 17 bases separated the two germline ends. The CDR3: CASTLRGRADTQYF. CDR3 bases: TGTGCCAGCACCCTTAGGGGCAGGGCCGATACGCAGTATTTT. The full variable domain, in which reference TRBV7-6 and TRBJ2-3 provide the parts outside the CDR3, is GAGVSQSPRYKVTKRGQDVALRCDPISGHVSLYWYRQALGQGPEFLTYFNYEAQQDKSGLPNDRFSAERPEGSISTLTIQRTEQRDSAMYRCASTLRGRADTQYFGPGTRLTVL.

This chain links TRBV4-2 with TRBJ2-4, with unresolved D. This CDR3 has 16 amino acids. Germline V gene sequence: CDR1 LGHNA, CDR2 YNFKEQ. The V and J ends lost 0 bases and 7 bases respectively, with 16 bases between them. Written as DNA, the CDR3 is TGTGCCAGCAGCCAAGAAGCGTCAGTCCCTGGCAACATTCAGTACTTC. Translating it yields CASSQEASVPGNIQYF.

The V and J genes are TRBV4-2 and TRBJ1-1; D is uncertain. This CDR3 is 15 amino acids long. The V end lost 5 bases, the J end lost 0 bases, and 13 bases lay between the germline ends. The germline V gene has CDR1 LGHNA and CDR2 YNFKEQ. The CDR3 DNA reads TGTGCCAGCAGCGAACAATTACAGATGAACACTGAAGCTTTCTTT. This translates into CASSEQLQMNTEAFF.

The CDR3 DNA reads as TGTGCCAGCAGCGTAGTAGGGACTTGGGGATACAATGAGCAGTTCTTC. Amino acids: CASSVVGTWGYNEQFF. The chain links TRBV9 to TRBJ2-1; tentatively, D is TRBD2 (6 bases). CDR1 SGDLS and CDR2 YYNGEE come from the germline V gene. The CDR3 length is 16 residues. Trimming stripped 0 bases from V and 4 bases from J, with 14 bases between.

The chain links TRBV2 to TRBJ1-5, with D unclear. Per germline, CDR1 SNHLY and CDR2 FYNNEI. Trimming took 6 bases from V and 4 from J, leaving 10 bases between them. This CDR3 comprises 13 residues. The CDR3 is CASSESENQPQHF. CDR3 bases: TGTGCCAGCAGCGAAAGCGAAAATCAGCCCCAGCATTTT.

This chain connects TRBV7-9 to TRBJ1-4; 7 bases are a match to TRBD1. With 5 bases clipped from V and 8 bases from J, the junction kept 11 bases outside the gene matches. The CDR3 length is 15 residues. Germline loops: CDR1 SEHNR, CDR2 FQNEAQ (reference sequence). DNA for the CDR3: TGTGCCAGCAGCCCCCCAGGGGGTGCCGGCGAAAAACTGTTTTTT. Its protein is CASSPPGGAGEKLFF.

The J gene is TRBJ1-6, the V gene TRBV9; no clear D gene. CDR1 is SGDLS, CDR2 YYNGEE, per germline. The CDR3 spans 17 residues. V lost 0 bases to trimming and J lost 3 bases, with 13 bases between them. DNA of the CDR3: TGTGCCAGCAGCGTAGAGTCTCGGACTTACTATAATTCACCCCTCCACTTT. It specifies CASSVESRTYYNSPLHF.

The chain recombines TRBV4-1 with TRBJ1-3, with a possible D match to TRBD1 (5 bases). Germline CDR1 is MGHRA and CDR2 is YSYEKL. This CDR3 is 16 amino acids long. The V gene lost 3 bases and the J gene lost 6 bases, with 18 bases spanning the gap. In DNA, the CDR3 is TGCGCCAGCAGCCACCCAACCAGGGAAAGGGCAAACACCATATATTTT. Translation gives CASSHPTRERANTIYF.

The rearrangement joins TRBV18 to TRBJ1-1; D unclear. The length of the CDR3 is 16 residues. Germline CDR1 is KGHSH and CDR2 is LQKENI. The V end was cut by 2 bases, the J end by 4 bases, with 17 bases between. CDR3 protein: CASSPLDPWGGTEAFF. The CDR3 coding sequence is TGTGCCAGCTCACCATTGGACCCTTGGGGAGGCACTGAAGCTTTCTTT.

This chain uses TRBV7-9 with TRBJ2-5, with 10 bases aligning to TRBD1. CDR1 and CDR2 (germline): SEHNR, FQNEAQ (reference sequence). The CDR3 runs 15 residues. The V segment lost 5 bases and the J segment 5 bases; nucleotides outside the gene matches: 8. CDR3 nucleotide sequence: TGTGCCAGCAGCGAGCCGACAGGGGGCATGGAGACCCAGTACTTC. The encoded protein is CASSEPTGGMETQYF. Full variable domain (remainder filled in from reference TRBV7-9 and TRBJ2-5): DTGVSQNPRHKITKRGQNVTFRCDPISEHNRLYWYRQTLGQGPEFLTYFQNEAQLEKSRLLSDRFSAERPKGSFSTLEIQRTEQGDSAMYLCASSEPTGGMETQYFGPGTRLLVL.

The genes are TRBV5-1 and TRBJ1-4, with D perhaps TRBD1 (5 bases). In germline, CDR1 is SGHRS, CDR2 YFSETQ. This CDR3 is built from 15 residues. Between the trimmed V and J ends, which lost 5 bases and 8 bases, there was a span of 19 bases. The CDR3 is CASRSAGQGWEKLFF. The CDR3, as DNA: TGCGCCAGCAGATCGGCGGGGCAGGGCTGGGAAAAACTGTTTTTT.

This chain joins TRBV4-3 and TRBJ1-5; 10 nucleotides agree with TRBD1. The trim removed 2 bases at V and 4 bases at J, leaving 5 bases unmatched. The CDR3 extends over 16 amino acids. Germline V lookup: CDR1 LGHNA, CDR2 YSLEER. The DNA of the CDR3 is TGCGCCAGCAGCCAACAGACAGGGGGCAGGAATCAGCCCCAGCATTTT. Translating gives CASSQQTGGRNQPQHF.